This TCR beta chain originates from a study of blood T cell repertoires in COVID-19. About the research overall: The United States, Italy and Spain were the sources of the acute and convalescent COVID-19 samples. The cDNA or gDNA used as material had been derived from T cells, B-cell-depleted T cells, or PBMCs.

The CDR3 contains 13 residues. Germline V CDR1 and CDR2: SGHRS, YFSETQ. V was shortened by 0 bases and J by 9 bases, with 11 bases between the two germline ends. As originally analysed: For nucleated cells, counts were estimated from reference gene primer amplification. Method: immunoSEQ multiplex PCR; TCRdb's copy keeps in-frame clones and lacks some. V and J calls and clone size are those listed in that table; D and trimming were worked out from the DNA. The profile shows 200,000 to 300,000 clones, approximately 90% of them singletons. This sequence was found in a man aged 55 to 70 who had recovered from COVID-19. Sequenced sample: peripheral blood. The chain recombines TRBV5-1 with TRBJ2-3; D not resolved. The CDR3 protein is CASSLGSLETQYF. The CDR3 region has the DNA TGCGCCAGCAGCTTGGGCTCACTTGAGACGCAGTATTTT.